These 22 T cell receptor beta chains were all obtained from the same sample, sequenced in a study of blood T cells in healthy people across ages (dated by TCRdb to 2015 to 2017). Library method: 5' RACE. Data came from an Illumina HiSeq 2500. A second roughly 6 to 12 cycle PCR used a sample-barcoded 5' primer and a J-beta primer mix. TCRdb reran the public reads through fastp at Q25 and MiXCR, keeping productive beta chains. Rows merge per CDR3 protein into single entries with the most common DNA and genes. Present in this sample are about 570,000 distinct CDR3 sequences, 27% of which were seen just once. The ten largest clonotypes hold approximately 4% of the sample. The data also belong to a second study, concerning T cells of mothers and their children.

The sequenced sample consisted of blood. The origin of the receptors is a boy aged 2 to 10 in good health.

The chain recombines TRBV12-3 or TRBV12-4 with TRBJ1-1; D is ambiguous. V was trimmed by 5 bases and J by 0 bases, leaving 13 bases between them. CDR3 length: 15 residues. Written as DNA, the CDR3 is TGTGCCAGCAGTGCCCGACTTGTCCTGAACACTGAAGCTTTCTTT. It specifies CASSARLVLNTEAFF.

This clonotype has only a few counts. CDR3 sequence reads: CASSQEEGPNTIYF. The CDR3 nucleotides read TGCGCCAGCAGCCAAGAAGAGGGGCCCAACACCATATATTTT. V and J are TRBV4-1 and TRBJ1-3; D perhaps matches TRBD1 (5 bases). The CDR3 totals 14 residues. Trimming left V 0 bases short and J 7 bases short, with 10 bases between. CDR1 is MGHRA, CDR2 YSYEKL, per germline.

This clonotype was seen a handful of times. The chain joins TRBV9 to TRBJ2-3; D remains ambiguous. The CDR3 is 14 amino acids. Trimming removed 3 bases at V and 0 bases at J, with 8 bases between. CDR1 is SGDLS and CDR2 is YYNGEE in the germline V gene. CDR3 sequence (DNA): TGTGCCAGCAGCGGTGACGGTAGCACAGATACGCAGTATTTT. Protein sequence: CASSGDGSTDTQYF.

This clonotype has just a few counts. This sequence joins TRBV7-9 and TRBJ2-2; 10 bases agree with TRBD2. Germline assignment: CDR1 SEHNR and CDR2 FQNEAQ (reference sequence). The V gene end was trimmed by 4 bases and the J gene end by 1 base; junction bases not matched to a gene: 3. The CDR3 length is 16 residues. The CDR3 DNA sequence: TGTGCCAGCAGCTCTAGCGGGGGAAAGAACACCGGGGAGCTGTTTTTT. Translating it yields CASSSSGGKNTGELFF.

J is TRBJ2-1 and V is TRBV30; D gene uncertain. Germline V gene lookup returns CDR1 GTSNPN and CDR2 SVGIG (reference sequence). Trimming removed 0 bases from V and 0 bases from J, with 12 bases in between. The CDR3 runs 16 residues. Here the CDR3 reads CAWSVRGLSSYNEQFF. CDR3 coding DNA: TGTGCCTGGAGTGTACGAGGATTGAGCTCCTACAATGAGCAGTTCTTC.

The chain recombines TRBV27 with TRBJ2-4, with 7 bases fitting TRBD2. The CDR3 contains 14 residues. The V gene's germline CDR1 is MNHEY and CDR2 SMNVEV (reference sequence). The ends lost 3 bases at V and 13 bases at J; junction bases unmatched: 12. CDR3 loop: CASSFSASGGEQYF. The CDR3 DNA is TGTGCCAGCAGTTTCTCGGCTAGCGGAGGTGAACAGTACTTC.

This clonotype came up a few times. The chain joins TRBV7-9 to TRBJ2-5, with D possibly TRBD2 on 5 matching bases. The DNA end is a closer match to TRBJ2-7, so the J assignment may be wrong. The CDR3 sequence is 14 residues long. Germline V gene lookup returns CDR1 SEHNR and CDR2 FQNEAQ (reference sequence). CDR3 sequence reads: CASSLDPGSYEQYF. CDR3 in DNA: TGTGCCAGCAGCTTAGACCCGGGGTCCTACGAGCAGTACTTC.

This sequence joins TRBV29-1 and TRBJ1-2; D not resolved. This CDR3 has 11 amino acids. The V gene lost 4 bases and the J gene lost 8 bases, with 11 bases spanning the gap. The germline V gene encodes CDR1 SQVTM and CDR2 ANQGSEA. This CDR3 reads CSVAGLQGYTF. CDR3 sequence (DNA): TGCAGCGTTGCGGGCCTCCAGGGCTACACCTTC.

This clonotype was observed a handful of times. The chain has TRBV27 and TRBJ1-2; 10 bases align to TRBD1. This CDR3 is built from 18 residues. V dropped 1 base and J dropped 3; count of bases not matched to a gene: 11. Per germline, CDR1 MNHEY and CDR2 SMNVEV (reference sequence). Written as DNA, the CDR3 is TGTGCCAGCAGTTTATATGGGACAGGGGCCCTAATATACTATGGCTACACCTTC. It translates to CASSLYGTGALIYYGYTF.

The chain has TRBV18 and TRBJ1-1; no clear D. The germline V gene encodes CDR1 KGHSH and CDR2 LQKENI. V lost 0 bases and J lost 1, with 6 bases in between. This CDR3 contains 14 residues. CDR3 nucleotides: TGTGCCAGCTCACCACCAGACAAGAACACTGAAGCTTTCTTT. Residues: CASSPPDKNTEAFF.

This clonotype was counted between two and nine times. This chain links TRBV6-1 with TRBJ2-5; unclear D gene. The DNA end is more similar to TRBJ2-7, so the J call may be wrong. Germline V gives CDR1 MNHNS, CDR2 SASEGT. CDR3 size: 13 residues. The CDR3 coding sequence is TGTGCCAGCAGTGGACCCCCCGGAGCCGAGCAGTACTTC. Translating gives CASSGPPGAEQYF.

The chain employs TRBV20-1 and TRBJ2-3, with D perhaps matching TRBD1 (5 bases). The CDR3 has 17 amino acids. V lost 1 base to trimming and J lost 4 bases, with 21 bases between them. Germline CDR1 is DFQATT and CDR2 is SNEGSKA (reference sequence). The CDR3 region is CSARVPGLGPGPDTQYF. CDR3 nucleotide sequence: TGCAGTGCTAGAGTTCCGGGTTTGGGGCCCGGCCCAGATACGCAGTATTTT.

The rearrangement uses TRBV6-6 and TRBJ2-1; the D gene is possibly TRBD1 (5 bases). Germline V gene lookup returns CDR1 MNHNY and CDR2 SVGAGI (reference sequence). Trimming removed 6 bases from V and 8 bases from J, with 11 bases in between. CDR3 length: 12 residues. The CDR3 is CASRKTAHEQFF. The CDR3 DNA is TGTGCCAGCAGAAAGACAGCCCATGAGCAGTTCTTC.

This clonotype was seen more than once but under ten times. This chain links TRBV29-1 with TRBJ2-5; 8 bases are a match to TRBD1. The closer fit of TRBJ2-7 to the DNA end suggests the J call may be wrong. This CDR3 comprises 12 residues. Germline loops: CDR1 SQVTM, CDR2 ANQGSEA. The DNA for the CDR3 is TGCAGCGCCGGGACAGGCCCCTACGAGCAGTACTTC. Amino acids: CSAGTGPYEQYF.

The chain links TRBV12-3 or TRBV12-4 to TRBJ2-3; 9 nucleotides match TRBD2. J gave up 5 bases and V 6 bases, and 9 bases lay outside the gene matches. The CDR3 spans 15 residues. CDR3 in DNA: TGTGCCAGCAGATCGAGCGGGGGGTGGGGAGATACGCAGTATTTT. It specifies CASRSSGGWGDTQYF.

This CDR3 is CASSSGLAGWDEQFF. Here the CDR3 DNA reads TGTGCCAGCAGTTCAGGACTAGCGGGATGGGATGAGCAGTTCTTC. J is TRBJ2-7 and V is TRBV25-1, with TRBD2 matching 12 bases. The last part of the DNA fits TRBJ2-1 better; the J call may be wrong. The CDR3 loop spans 15 amino acids. Per the germline V gene, CDR1 is MGHDK and CDR2 is SYGVNS.

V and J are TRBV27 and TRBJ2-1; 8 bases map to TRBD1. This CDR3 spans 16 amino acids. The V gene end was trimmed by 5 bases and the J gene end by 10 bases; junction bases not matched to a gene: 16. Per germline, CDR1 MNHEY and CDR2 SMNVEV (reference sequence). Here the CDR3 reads CASSIGPTAYRGEQFF. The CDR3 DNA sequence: TGTGCCAGCAGTATCGGTCCAACTGCCTACAGGGGGGAGCAGTTCTTC.

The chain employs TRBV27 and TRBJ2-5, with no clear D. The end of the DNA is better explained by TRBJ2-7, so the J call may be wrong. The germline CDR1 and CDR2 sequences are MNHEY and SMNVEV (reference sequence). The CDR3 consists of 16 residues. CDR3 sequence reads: CASSLSPGSGVYEQYF. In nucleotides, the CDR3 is TGTGCCAGCAGTTTGTCCCCAGGCAGTGGCGTCTACGAGCAGTACTTC.

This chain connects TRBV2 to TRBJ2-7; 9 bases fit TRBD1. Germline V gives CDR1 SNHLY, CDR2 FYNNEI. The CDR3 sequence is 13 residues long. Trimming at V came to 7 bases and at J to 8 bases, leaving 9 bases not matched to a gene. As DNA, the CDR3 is TGTGCCAGCATAACGGACAGGGGTACGCAGCAGTACTTC. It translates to CASITDRGTQQYF.

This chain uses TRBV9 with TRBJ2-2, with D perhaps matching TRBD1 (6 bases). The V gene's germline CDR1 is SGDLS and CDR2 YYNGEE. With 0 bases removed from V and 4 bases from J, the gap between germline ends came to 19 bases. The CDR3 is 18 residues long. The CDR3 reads CASSVEGVLGPGTGELFF. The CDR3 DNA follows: TGTGCCAGCAGCGTAGAGGGGGTGTTGGGCCCGGGCACCGGGGAGCTGTTTTTT.

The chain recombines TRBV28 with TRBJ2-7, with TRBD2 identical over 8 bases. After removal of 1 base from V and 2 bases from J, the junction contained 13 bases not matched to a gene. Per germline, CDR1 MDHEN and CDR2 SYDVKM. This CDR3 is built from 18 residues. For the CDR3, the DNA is TGTGCCAGCAGTTTATCGGGTATGGGGCGGGAGGCCGCCTACGAGCAGTACTTC. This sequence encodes CASSLSGMGREAAYEQYF.

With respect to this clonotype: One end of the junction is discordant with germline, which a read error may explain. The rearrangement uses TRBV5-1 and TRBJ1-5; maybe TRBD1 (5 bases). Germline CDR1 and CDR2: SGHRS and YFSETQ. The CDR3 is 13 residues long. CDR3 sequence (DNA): TGCGCCAGTAGCTTGGGGGACGCTCAGCCCCAGCATTTT. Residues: CASSLGDAQPQHF.